The 28 T cell receptor beta chains presented below share a single source sample, sequenced in a study of blood T cell repertoires in COVID-19. Clones were sequenced by immunoSEQ multiplex PCR, and TCRdb holds only the in-frame ones, with some missing. There are around 81,000 clones in the sample; 80% occur only once, and approximately 12% lies in the top ten. Sequencing input: peripheral blood. Every receptor here comes from a human donor in a cohort sampled during active COVID-19.

The CDR3 region has the DNA TGTGCCAGCAGACGACAGGGGTTTAATGAAAAACTGTTTTTT. Translation: CASRRQGFNEKLFF. The chain joins TRBV6-5 to TRBJ1-4, with 8 bases aligning to TRBD1. This CDR3 contains 14 residues. Unmatched junction bases numbered 4, after V lost 6 bases and J lost 4 bases. Per the germline V gene, CDR1 is MNHEY and CDR2 is SVGAGI.

This chain uses TRBV7-9 with TRBJ1-5; D gene uncertain. Trimming pared 5 bases from V and 4 bases from J, leaving 18 bases between. Per the germline V gene, CDR1 is SEHNR and CDR2 is FQNEAQ (reference sequence). The CDR3 length is 16 residues. Here the CDR3 reads CASSAIRGGSNQPQHF. The DNA for the CDR3 is TGTGCCAGCAGCGCTATCCGCGGAGGGTCTAATCAGCCCCAGCATTTT.

This chain joins TRBV28 and TRBJ2-3; tentative D call: TRBD2 (6 bases). V shed 9 bases and J shed 4 bases, with 17 bases lying between them. This CDR3 comprises 14 residues. Germline assignment: CDR1 MDHEN and CDR2 SYDVKM. In nucleotides, the CDR3 is TGTGCCAGTCGCCAGGGAGGTTCTGCAGATACGCAGTATTTT. Residues: CASRQGGSADTQYF.

The chain carries TRBV6-5 and TRBJ1-6; 9 bases map to TRBD1. Germline assignment: CDR1 MNHEY and CDR2 SVGAGI. Trimming at V came to 6 bases and at J to 10 bases, leaving 7 bases not matched to a gene. The CDR3 runs to 14 residues. The CDR3 coding sequence is TGTGCCAGCAGCCGGGACAGGGTGGGGTCACCCCTCCACTTT. Its protein product is CASSRDRVGSPLHF.

The chain uses TRBV6-5 and TRBJ2-7; TRBD2 matches at 7 bases. With 6 bases clipped from V and 2 bases from J, the junction kept 10 bases outside the gene matches. The CDR3 runs 15 residues. CDR1 and CDR2 (germline): MNHEY, SVGAGI. CDR3: CASRGPQRGTYEQYF. In DNA form, the CDR3 reads TGTGCCAGCAGGGGGCCCCAGCGGGGCACCTACGAGCAGTACTTC.

V usage is TRBV5-6 and J usage is TRBJ1-2; TRBD1 is a possible D gene (6 bases). V was shortened by 1 base and J by 4 bases, with 14 bases between the two germline ends. The germline V gene has CDR1 SGHDT and CDR2 YYEEEE. The length of the CDR3 is 15 residues. The CDR3 region has the DNA TGTGCCAGCAGCTTGATAGGGGGTAAGAGCTATGGCTACACCTTC. Translating gives CASSLIGGKSYGYTF. The full variable domain, rest sourced from reference TRBV5-6 and TRBJ1-2, is DAGVTQSPTHLIKTRGQQVTLRCSPKSGHDTVSWYQQALGQGPQFIFQYYEEEERQRGNFPDRFSGHQFPNYSSELNVNALLLGDSALYLCASSLIGGKSYGYTFGSGTRLTVV.

This chain uses TRBV7-8 with TRBJ2-3, with TRBD1 matching over 10 bases. The CDR3 length is 14 residues. From germline, CDR1 is SGHVS and CDR2 FQNEAQ. J lost 3 bases, V lost 5 bases, and 2 bases had no gene match. This chain's CDR3 is CASSPDRGTDTQYF. CDR3 DNA sequence: TGTGCCAGCAGCCCGGACAGGGGGACAGATACGCAGTATTTT.

The chain recombines TRBV29-1 with TRBJ2-3; D not certain. Between the trimmed V and J ends, which lost 3 bases and 1 base, there was a span of 8 bases. Germline loops: CDR1 SQVTM, CDR2 ANQGSEA. This CDR3 is 13 amino acids long. The DNA for the CDR3 is TGCAGCGTTGAGGCCCAGGGCACAGATACGCAGTATTTT. Translating it yields CSVEAQGTDTQYF.

The genes are TRBV18 and TRBJ2-5, with 12 bases aligning to TRBD1. J lost 3 bases, V lost 8 bases, and 7 bases had no gene match. The CDR3 is 15 residues long. The germline gives CDR1 KGHSH, CDR2 LQKENI. The CDR3 coding sequence is TGTGCCAGCCGCCAGGGACAGGGGGCTGAAGAGACCCAGTACTTC. Translation: CASRQGQGAEETQYF.

In nucleotides, the CDR3 is TGTGCCAGCAGCCAGACCCGGGACAGGGGCCGATCCTCCTCTGGAAACACCATATATTTT. Translated: CASSQTRDRGRSSSGNTIYF. The chain recombines TRBV14 with TRBJ1-3, with TRBD1 matching 10 bases. J gave up 0 bases and V 3 bases, and 14 bases lay outside the gene matches. CDR3 length: 20 amino acids. Germline loops: CDR1 SGHDN, CDR2 FVKESK.

The chain combines TRBV3-1 (or the pseudogene TRBV3-2) with TRBJ1-1; a possible D gene is TRBD1 (5 bases). Per germline, CDR1 LGHDT and CDR2 YNNKEL (reference sequence). This CDR3 comprises 11 residues. Trimming stripped 6 bases from V and 7 bases from J, with 9 bases between. The chain's CDR3 is CASRRGGEAFF. CDR3 nucleotide sequence: TGTGCCAGCAGGCGGGGGGGTGAAGCTTTCTTT.

The chain recombines TRBV30 with TRBJ1-1; D unclear. The V gene lost 1 base and the J gene lost 4 bases, with 22 bases spanning the gap. Germline CDR1 is GTSNPN and CDR2 is SVGIG (reference sequence). CDR3 length equals 17 residues. This CDR3 reads CAWSDELRRREGTEAFF. The DNA of the CDR3 is TGTGCCTGGAGTGACGAATTGCGGCGTAGAGAGGGCACTGAAGCTTTCTTT.

CDR3 residues: CASSGQGAVQPQHF. The CDR3, as DNA: TGTGCCTCGTCGGGACAGGGGGCGGTTCAGCCCCAGCATTTT. This rearrangement joins TRBV30 to TRBJ1-5; 12 nucleotides align to TRBD1. V was pared by 7 bases and J by 6 bases, with 7 bases of the junction left unmatched. The CDR3 contains 14 residues. Looked up from germline, CDR1 is GTSNPN and CDR2 is SVGIG (reference sequence). The entire variable domain, with the rest obtained from reference TRBV30 and TRBJ1-5, is as follows: SQTIHQWPATLVQPVGSPLSLECTVEGTSNPNLYWYRQAAGRGLQLLFYSVGIGQISSEVPQNLSASRPQDRQFILSSKKLLLSDSGFYLCASSGQGAVQPQHFGDGTRLSIL.

This sequence joins TRBV5-1 and TRBJ2-7, with 9 positions matching TRBD1. The V and J ends lost 2 bases and 2 bases, in that order; junction bases with no gene match: 5. Germline values: CDR1 SGHRS, CDR2 YFSETQ. This CDR3 is 15 amino acids long. CDR3 in DNA: TGCGCCAGCAGCTTCTCGGGACAGGGCGCCTACGAGCAGTACTTC. Translated, it gives CASSFSGQGAYEQYF.

The CDR3 region has the DNA TGCAGTGCTAGTCGGGATAGGCGACTGTTTTTT. This encodes CSASRDRRLFF. The rearrangement joins TRBV20-1 to TRBJ1-4; the D is unclear. V dropped 3 bases and J dropped 13 bases, with 12 bases sitting between them. Per the germline V gene, CDR1 is DFQATT and CDR2 is SNEGSKA (reference sequence). This CDR3 contains 11 residues.

This clone was seen just once. The chain recombines TRBV7-6 with TRBJ1-1; TRBD1 might be the D (6 bases). CDR1 SGHVS and CDR2 FNYEAQ come from the germline V gene. The germline V and J ends were trimmed by 5 bases and 5 bases, with 15 bases remaining between them. The CDR3 runs 14 residues. CDR3 in DNA: TGTGCCAGCAGCCGGACAAACACAGGGACTGAAGCTTTCTTT. Amino acids: CASSRTNTGTEAFF.

This clone was observed a single time. This sequence joins TRBV2 and TRBJ1-2; TRBD1 agrees at 7 bases. There are 14 residues in the CDR3. Trimming at V came to 6 bases and at J to 7 bases, leaving 11 bases not matched to a gene. Germline CDR1 reads SNHLY; CDR2 reads FYNNEI. This CDR3 is CASRGDSPLGGYTF. The CDR3 DNA sequence: TGTGCCAGCAGGGGGGACAGTCCTCTAGGTGGCTACACCTTC. Full variable domain (remainder filled in from reference TRBV2 and TRBJ1-2): EPEVTQTPSHQVTQMGQEVILRCVPISNHLYFYWYRQILGQKVEFLVSFYNNEISEKSEIFDDQFSVERPDGSNFTLKIRSTKLEDSAMYFCASRGDSPLGGYTFGSGTRLTVV.

J is TRBJ1-2 and V is TRBV7-2, with TRBD1 identical over 7 bases. The CDR3 has 15 residues. From germline, CDR1 is SGHTA and CDR2 FQGNSA. V trimming: 5 bases; J trimming: 3 bases; junction bases outside the gene matches: 9. CDR3 loop: CASSPRDSRDYGYTF. The CDR3 DNA sequence: TGTGCCAGCAGCCCCCGGGACAGCCGAGACTATGGCTACACCTTC.

J is TRBJ2-7 and V is TRBV9; weak D call: TRBD1 (5 bases). There are 14 residues in the CDR3. The germline V gene has CDR1 SGDLS and CDR2 YYNGEE. V shed 2 bases and J shed 2 bases, with 11 bases lying between them. CDR3 nucleotide sequence: TGTGCCAGCAGCGTCCCCAGGGCCCCCTACGAGCAGTACTTC. Its translation: CASSVPRAPYEQYF.

The rearrangement links TRBV9 to TRBJ2-1, with 11 nucleotides matching TRBD2. Trimming took 2 bases from V and 8 from J; bases not matched to a gene: 9. The germline CDR1 and CDR2 sequences are SGDLS and YYNGEE. The CDR3 length is 16 residues. The CDR3 is CASSVTSGSLLDEQFF. The CDR3 region has the DNA TGTGCCAGCAGCGTCACTAGCGGGAGCTTGTTAGATGAGCAGTTCTTC.

J is TRBJ1-2 and V is TRBV4-3; 10 bases fit TRBD1. This CDR3 spans 15 amino acids. Germline CDR1 reads LGHNA; CDR2 reads YSLEER. V dropped 4 bases and J dropped 4; count of bases not matched to a gene: 6. The CDR3 is CASSPGTGAFYGYTF. The CDR3 DNA reads as TGCGCCAGCAGCCCAGGGACAGGGGCATTCTATGGCTACACCTTC.

This clone appeared a single time. J is TRBJ2-3 and V is TRBV18, with D possibly being TRBD2 (5 bases). V lost 9 bases to trimming and J lost 4 bases, with 11 bases between them. The CDR3 consists of 12 residues. Germline V gene data show CDR1 as KGHSH and CDR2 as LQKENI. The CDR3 nucleotides read TGTGCCAGTTCCCGGGGATCAGATACGCAGTATTTT. The encoded protein is CASSRGSDTQYF.

The sample holds a few counts of this clone. The J gene is TRBJ2-3, the V gene TRBV5-1; 9 bases are shared with TRBD2. V was clipped by 5 bases and J by 2 bases; unmatched bases: 6. This CDR3 has 15 residues. CDR1 SGHRS and CDR2 YFSETQ come from the germline V gene. The CDR3 reads CASRLTSGYTDTQYF. CDR3 DNA sequence: TGCGCCAGCAGGTTGACTAGCGGTTACACAGATACGCAGTATTTT.

This clone has just one count. The V and J genes are TRBV4-1 and TRBJ1-1; D is uncertain. V was clipped by 4 bases and J by 0 bases, with 15 bases between them. The CDR3 totals 16 residues. CDR1 MGHRA and CDR2 YSYEKL come from the germline V gene. The CDR3 protein is CASSRVQPRMNTEAFF. The CDR3 coding sequence is TGCGCCAGCAGCCGAGTCCAACCCCGCATGAACACTGAAGCTTTCTTT.

The V gene is TRBV5-4, the J gene TRBJ1-3, with D unresolved. Trimming removed 0 bases at V and 4 bases at J, with 11 bases between. Germline values: CDR1 SGHNT, CDR2 YYREEE (reference sequence). The CDR3 loop spans 15 amino acids. The CDR3 loop reads CASSLAGREGNTIYF. DNA of the CDR3: TGTGCCAGCAGCTTGGCCGGGAGGGAAGGAAACACCATATATTTT.

CDR3 nucleotides: TGTGCCACCGGACGATACCAGGGAGGCGAGCAGTACGTC. The encoded protein is CATGRYQGGEQYV. The rearrangement joins TRBV2 to TRBJ2-7; D may be TRBD2 (6 bases). V lost 10 bases and J lost 6, with 19 bases in between. This CDR3 comprises 13 residues. Germline CDR1 reads SNHLY; CDR2 reads FYNNEI.

This chain joins TRBV18 and TRBJ1-1; D perhaps matches TRBD1 (5 bases). The CDR3 runs to 15 residues. V lost 3 bases and J 0 bases, leaving 11 bases between the germline ends. Looked up from germline, CDR1 is KGHSH and CDR2 is LQKENI. The CDR3 is CASSPPKGLNTEAFF. In DNA, the CDR3 is TGTGCCAGCTCACCTCCTAAGGGGTTGAACACTGAAGCTTTCTTT.

The chain joins TRBV28 to TRBJ1-2; 7 nucleotides match TRBD1. Germline CDR1 and CDR2: MDHEN and SYDVKM. The junction had 4 bases not matched to a gene; V was cut back by 4 bases and J by 5 bases. The CDR3 has 13 amino acids. CDR3 DNA sequence: TGTGCCAGCAGTTCCGGACAGGTATATGGCTACACCTTC. Translating it yields CASSSGQVYGYTF.